The clone carrying this TCR beta chain was found a few times. Its antigen is undetermined. The record originates from a study of cytomegalovirus exposure and HLA in healthy donors. Study background: As released early, the data held roughly 85 million unique TCRs from HLA-typed donors.

The CDR3 extends over 14 amino acids. V was cut by 4 bases and J by 6 bases, with 17 bases left in between. Germline assignment: CDR1 SGHDT and CDR2 YYEEEE. Researchers ran the PCR with 60 Vbeta and 13 Jbeta primers. Some clones are missing from TCRdb's copy, which holds only in-frame ones; the method was immunoSEQ multiplex PCR. The table includes about 190,000 clones, roughly 80% detected once. General study points: Certain sequence variants were highly shared and formed a cluster, and this cluster was likely a sequencing artifact. Most of the CMV-associated TCR beta chains (in a later analysis) appeared to be HLA-restricted. Reportedly, HLA-A and HLA-B alleles of most subjects were accurately predicted from TCR beta.

The chain couples TRBV5-6 to TRBJ2-7; a possible D gene is TRBD2 (6 bases). This sequence was found in a woman aged 25-40 years in good health and CMV-seropositive. The sequenced sample consisted of PBMCs. The chain's CDR3 is CASSLWGEPSEQYF. CDR3 coding DNA: TGTGCCAGCAGCCTATGGGGGGAGCCCTCCGAGCAGTACTTC.